The source of this TCR beta chain is a study of CXCR3-negative and CXCR3-positive naive CD8 T cells. This CDR3 is built from 14 residues. CDR1 is DFQATT, CDR2 SNEGSKA, per germline (reference sequence). The study made its TRB cDNA libraries by 5' RACE, adding UMI labels. For each CDR3 protein, TCRdb gives one entry from its re-call of the 5' RACE reads, without DNA. Its table lists about 130,000 distinct CDR3 sequences. This chain joins TRBV20-1 and TRBJ2-1; TCRdb reports TRBD2, a call that lacks DNA to check it against. The source material was naive CXCR3- CD8+ T cells from blood. As for subset: CD45RO-CCR7+CD27+CD95- naive CD8+ T cells lacking CXCR3 (TNR3-). This clonotype was obtained from a human donor in good health. Some clones in this sample may be carry-over from other donors' samples. The CDR3: CSASKYAGDGEQFF.